These 12 T cell receptor beta chains were sequenced from one sample in a study of T cell clusters in autoimmune cytopenias. TRB rearrangements were amplified by touch-down multiplex PCR with mixed TRB-A/B primers. TCRdb derives one entry per CDR3 protein from the multiplex PCR reads, leaving out DNA. This repertoire comprises under 15,000 distinct CDR3 sequences; its ten largest clones make up more than 2.5%. Each sample's input was 250 ng genomic DNA, 38,000 or so genome equivalents. The sample was peripheral blood. The receptors were gathered from a human donor with an autoimmune cytopenia or autoimmune hepatitis (not recorded which).

This sequence joins TRBV6-6 and TRBJ2-2; TCRdb's D call, TRBD1, is unchecked because there is no DNA. Germline V gene lookup returns CDR1 MNHNY and CDR2 SVGAGI (reference sequence). The CDR3 contains 16 residues. This CDR3 reads CASSRLGTGNTGELFF.

This clonotype shows up as medium-sized (0.01 to 0.1%) by frequency. The CDR3 here is CSVEGGSPGELFF. The chain carries TRBV29-1 and TRBJ2-2; TCRdb gives TRBD2 as the D gene, but with no DNA this cannot be confirmed. The CDR3 length is 13 residues. Germline CDR1 SQVTM, CDR2 ANQGSEA.

The chain joins TRBV6-1 to TRBJ2-1; the TCRdb call, TRBD1, lacks DNA for checking. Germline V gene data show CDR1 as MNHNS and CDR2 as SASEGT. The CDR3 covers 16 residues. The CDR3 here is CASSEAGRGTYNEQFF.

The V and J genes are TRBV18 and TRBJ1-6; TCRdb designates TRBD1, a call that cannot be tested without DNA. Germline assignment: CDR1 KGHSH and CDR2 LQKENI. The CDR3 consists of 16 residues. The CDR3 loop reads CASSPPTDTLGSPLHF. The whole variable domain, filled in from reference TRBV18 and TRBJ1-6, reads NAGVMQNPRHLVRRRGQEARLRCSPMKGHSHVYWYRQLPEEGLKFMVYLQKENIIDESGMPKERFSAEFPKEGPSILRIQQVVRGDSAAYFCASSPPTDTLGSPLHFGNGTRLTVT.

Considering frequency, this clonotype is medium-sized. This rearrangement joins TRBV29-1 to TRBJ1-3; the TCRdb call, TRBD1, lacks DNA for checking. The length of the CDR3 is 13 residues. Germline assignment: CDR1 SQVTM and CDR2 ANQGSEA. CDR3 protein: CSGSTGGGNTIYF.

The chain carries TRBV6-2 or TRBV6-3 and TRBJ1-1; TCRdb picks TRBD1, but there is no DNA to check that call. Germline assignment: CDR1 MNHEY and CDR2 SVGEGT. This CDR3 region has 11 residues. The CDR3 region is CASSSDRVAFF.

V and J are TRBV18 and TRBJ2-1; TCRdb reports TRBD1, a call that lacks DNA to check it against. The CDR3 consists of 13 residues. CDR1 and CDR2 (germline): KGHSH, LQKENI. The CDR3 is CASSTDRVNEQFF.

Judged by frequency, this clonotype is medium-sized. This rearrangement joins TRBV19 to TRBJ2-1. The germline V gene encodes CDR1 LNHDA and CDR2 SQIVND (reference sequence). This CDR3 is 11 amino acids long. The CDR3 sequence is CASRQYNEQFF.

The genes are TRBV6-2 or TRBV6-3 and TRBJ2-3; TCRdb proposes TRBD2, but this gene call is untestable without DNA. The CDR3 length is 16 residues. CDR1 MNHEY and CDR2 SVGEGT come from the germline V gene. The CDR3 protein is CASRSYSGGDTDTQYF.

The gene calls are TRBV10-3 and TRBJ2-1; TCRdb outputs TRBD1, but without DNA this stays unchecked. The germline V gene has CDR1 ENHRY and CDR2 SYGVKD. This CDR3 is built from 12 residues. This CDR3 reads CAITGSPGEQFF.

This chain connects TRBV6-4 to TRBJ1-1. Germline-derived CDR1 and CDR2 are MRHNA and SNTAGT. The length of the CDR3 is 14 residues. The CDR3 reads CASSDSGQLVGAFF.

CDR3 residues: CASSYATGTGVYEQYF. This chain joins TRBV6-5 and TRBJ2-7; no DNA is available, so the TRBD1 call from TCRdb remains unchecked. The length of the CDR3 is 16 residues. The V gene's germline CDR1 is MNHEY and CDR2 SVGAGI.